The clone carrying this TCR beta chain was detected a few times. Its matching antigen is unknown. Unique molecular identifier tags were affixed to discrete cDNA molecules. Via MiXCR, TCRdb re-called the 5' RACE reads, giving one row per CDR3 protein. The repertoire holds 100,000 to 150,000 distinct CDR3 sequences, with about 15% as singletons. The CDR3 length is 14 residues. The germline V gene has CDR1 SNHLY and CDR2 FYNNEI. Trimming cost V 6 bases and J 2 bases, with 14 bases left between them. These data belong to a study of early T cells in non-severe SARS-CoV-2 infection. Overall study context: Whole-blood bulk RNA, unsorted, was sequenced, and chains were unpaired. General study results and limits: The study's VDJdb matching favored anti-spike CD8 responses and missed private and CD4 specificities.

The sequence derives from an adult who was a healthcare worker with PCR-confirmed SARS-CoV-2 infection or an uninfected control (not recorded which). V usage is TRBV2 and J usage is TRBJ2-7; TRBD2 is a possible D gene (6 bases). Sequencing was carried out using whole blood. The DNA of the CDR3 is TGTGCCAGCAGGCGGGACCTGGGAACCTACGAGCAGTACTTC. Its protein product is CASRRDLGTYEQYF.